This T cell receptor (beta chain) stems from a study of blood T cell repertoires in COVID-19. The overall study: COVID-19 samples from acute and convalescent phases originated in the United States, Italy and Spain. Sources were T cells, B-cell-depleted T cells, or PBMCs; the material itself was cDNA or gDNA.

Under the authors' procedure: Reference gene primers were amplified, and this amplification served to estimate nucleated cell counts. The protocol was immunoSEQ multiplex PCR, while the TCRdb copy is restricted to in-frame clones and leaves out a portion. For V, J and clone size, that table is used; D and trimming come from the DNA. The sample contains about half a million clones, 70% to 90% of which appear only once. The sequenced material came from peripheral blood. This TCR was recovered from a human donor in a cohort sampled during active COVID-19.

CDR3 region: CASSPSSGPFGEQFF. The CDR3 DNA reads as TGTGCCAGCAGCCCATCTAGCGGGCCCTTCGGTGAGCAGTTCTTC. V is TRBV7-3 and J is TRBJ2-1; 8 bases line up with TRBD2. Germline V gene data show CDR1 as SGHTA and CDR2 as FQGTGA. V gave up 5 bases and J gave up 9 bases; unmatched junction bases: 12. The CDR3 covers 15 residues.